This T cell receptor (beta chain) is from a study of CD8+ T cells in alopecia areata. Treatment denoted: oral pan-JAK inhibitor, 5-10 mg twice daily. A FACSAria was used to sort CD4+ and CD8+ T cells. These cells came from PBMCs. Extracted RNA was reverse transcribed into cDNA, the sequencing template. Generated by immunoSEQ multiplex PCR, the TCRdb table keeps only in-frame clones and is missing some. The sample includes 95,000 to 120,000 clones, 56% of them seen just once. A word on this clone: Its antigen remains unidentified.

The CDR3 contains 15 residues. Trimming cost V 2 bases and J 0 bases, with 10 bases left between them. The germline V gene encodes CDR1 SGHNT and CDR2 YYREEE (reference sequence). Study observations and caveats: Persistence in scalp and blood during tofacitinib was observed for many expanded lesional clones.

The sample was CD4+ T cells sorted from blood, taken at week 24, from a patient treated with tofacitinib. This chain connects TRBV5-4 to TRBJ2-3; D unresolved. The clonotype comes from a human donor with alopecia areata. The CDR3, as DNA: TGTGCCAGCAGCTTTGATGCTGGGAGCACAGATACGCAGTATTTT. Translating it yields CASSFDAGSTDTQYF.